The 29 T cell receptor beta chains given below trace back to one sample, sequenced in a study of T cell responses to AZD1222 COVID-19 vaccine. Method: immunoSEQ multiplex PCR; TCRdb's copy keeps in-frame clones and lacks some. Of some 190,000 clones in the sample, roughly nine tenths were seen once. The sample here was peripheral blood, taken 28 days after the second AZD1222 dose. Receptors originate from an adult who received the AZD1222 COVID-19 vaccine.

The rearrangement uses TRBV30 and TRBJ2-2; TRBD2 matches at 15 bases. Germline V gives CDR1 GTSNPN, CDR2 SVGIG (reference sequence). V trimming: 2 bases; J trimming: 0 bases; junction bases outside the gene matches: 7. This CDR3 is built from 19 residues. The DNA for the CDR3 is TGTGCCTGGAGTTCGACCGGACTAGCGGGGGGGCCGAACACCGGGGAGCTGTTTTTT. Translation: CAWSSTGLAGGPNTGELFF.

This rearrangement joins TRBV10-3 to TRBJ1-5; D not certain. Deletions cut 5 bases from V and 3 bases from J, with 5 bases between. The germline V gene encodes CDR1 ENHRY and CDR2 SYGVKD. This CDR3 has 12 amino acids. CDR3 nucleotide sequence: TGTGCCATCAGTCCCACCAATCAGCCCCAGCATTTT. The encoded protein is CAISPTNQPQHF.

V gene TRBV11-2 combines with J gene TRBJ2-5, with 7 bases matching TRBD2. Germline-derived CDR1 and CDR2 are SGHAT and FQNNGV. The CDR3 covers 15 residues. V shed 3 bases, J shed 2 bases, and the junction held 6 bases outside the gene matches. The CDR3, as DNA: TGTGCCAGCAGCTTCATACTCGGGAGGCAAGAGACCCAGTACTTC. This gives the protein CASSFILGRQETQYF. Variable domain in full (rest from reference TRBV11-2 and TRBJ2-5): EAGVAQSPRYKIIEKRQSVAFWCNPISGHATLYWYQQILGQGPKLLIQFQNNGVVDDSQLPKDRFSAERLKGVDSTLKIQPAKLEDSAVYLCASSFILGRQETQYFGPGTRLLVL.

V usage is TRBV11-2 and J usage is TRBJ2-7; D ambiguous. The CDR3 extends over 13 amino acids. Germline V gene lookup returns CDR1 SGHAT and CDR2 FQNNGV. V lost 4 bases and J lost 3, with 10 bases in between. The CDR3 loop reads CASSSRRIYEQYF. Written as DNA, the CDR3 is TGTGCCAGCAGCTCCAGGCGGATCTACGAGCAGTACTTC.

The chain has TRBV5-1 and TRBJ2-1, with TRBD2 matching over 10 bases. The CDR3 is 14 residues long. V trimming: 0 bases; J trimming: 8 bases; junction bases outside the gene matches: 2. Germline CDR1 reads SGHRS; CDR2 reads YFSETQ. In DNA form, the CDR3 reads TGCGCCAGCAGCTTGGGGACTAGCGGCTATGAGCAGTTCTTC. Amino acids: CASSLGTSGYEQFF.

V gene TRBV7-2 combines with J gene TRBJ2-7, with unresolved D. This CDR3 has 11 residues. CDR1 SGHTA and CDR2 FQGNSA come from the germline V gene. Trimming cost V 5 bases and J 2 bases, with 4 bases left between them. CDR3 amino acids: CASSLTYEQYF. CDR3 bases: TGTGCCAGCAGCCTGACCTACGAGCAGTACTTC.

V and J are TRBV19 and TRBJ2-1; 10 bases agree with TRBD1. With 7 bases clipped from V and 6 bases from J, the junction kept 6 bases outside the gene matches. Germline values: CDR1 LNHDA, CDR2 SQIVND (reference sequence). CDR3 length: 14 residues. CDR3 sequence reads: CASKGQGEGNEQFF. As DNA, the CDR3 is TGTGCCAGTAAAGGACAGGGGGAGGGCAATGAGCAGTTCTTC. Using reference TRBV19 and TRBJ2-1 for the parts outside the CDR3, the full variable domain is DGGITQSPKYLFRKEGQNVTLSCEQNLNHDAMYWYRQDPGQGLRLIYYSQIVNDFQKGDIAEGYSVSREKKESFPLTVTSAQKNPTAFYLCASKGQGEGNEQFFGPGTRLTVL.

This chain connects TRBV4-1 to TRBJ2-3; 8 bases map to TRBD2. V trimming: 1 base; J trimming: 5 bases; junction bases outside the gene matches: 5. CDR1 and CDR2 (germline): MGHRA, YSYEKL. The CDR3 spans 15 residues. CDR3 residues: CASSQARGGLDTQYF. DNA for the CDR3: TGCGCCAGCAGCCAAGCCCGGGGGGGGTTAGATACGCAGTATTTT.

The chain uses TRBV6-5 and TRBJ1-3; D remains ambiguous. Germline V gives CDR1 MNHEY, CDR2 SVGAGI. Trimming took 0 bases from V and 0 from J, leaving 6 bases between them. CDR3 length equals 15 residues. CDR3 bases: TGTGCCAGCAGTTACTCCCAGATCTCTGGAAACACCATATATTTT. It is translated as CASSYSQISGNTIYF.

This sequence joins TRBV27 and TRBJ2-4; no definite D call. The CDR3 contains 14 residues. Germline values: CDR1 MNHEY, CDR2 SMNVEV (reference sequence). The V and J ends lost 4 bases and 0 bases respectively, with 7 bases between them. Written as DNA, the CDR3 is TGTGCCAGCAGTTCCGGGCTAGCCAAAAACATTCAGTACTTC. As protein: CASSSGLAKNIQYF.

CDR3 sequence: CASSGPTGNTIYF. The CDR3 DNA is TGTGCCAGCAGCGGTCCCACTGGAAACACCATATATTTT. This sequence joins TRBV5-6 and TRBJ1-3; D is uncertain. The CDR3 totals 13 residues. Germline loops: CDR1 SGHDT, CDR2 YYEEEE. V lost 4 bases to trimming and J lost 2 bases, with 7 bases between them.

This chain connects TRBV19 to TRBJ1-1; D call uncertain. The CDR3 spans 15 residues. Between the trimmed V and J ends, which lost 3 bases and 1 base, there was a span of 12 bases. Germline V CDR1 and CDR2: LNHDA, SQIVND (reference sequence). This CDR3 is CASSITLRRNTEAFF. DNA for the CDR3: TGTGCCAGTAGTATTACCCTCCGGAGGAACACTGAAGCTTTCTTT.

The J gene is TRBJ1-5, the V gene TRBV30; D is unclear. The CDR3 covers 12 residues. Per germline, CDR1 GTSNPN and CDR2 SVGIG (reference sequence). V was clipped by 1 base and J by 4 bases, with 5 bases between them. CDR3 loop: CAWSAINQPQHF. CDR3 nucleotide sequence: TGTGCCTGGAGTGCGATTAATCAGCCCCAGCATTTT.

The chain employs TRBV19 and TRBJ1-2, with 9 bases aligning to TRBD1. V dropped 3 bases and J dropped 4; count of bases not matched to a gene: 3. This CDR3 is built from 14 residues. Germline CDR1 and CDR2: LNHDA and SQIVND (reference sequence). CDR3 bases: TGTGCCAGTAGTATTCCGGGACAGGGCTATGGCTACACCTTC. Residues: CASSIPGQGYGYTF.

The V and J genes are TRBV9 and TRBJ2-2; a weak D match, TRBD2 (5 bases). V lost 0 bases and J 0 bases, leaving 9 bases between the germline ends. Germline V lookup: CDR1 SGDLS, CDR2 YYNGEE. This CDR3 is built from 16 residues. The CDR3 region is CASSVGGNPNTGELFF. CDR3 DNA: TGTGCCAGCAGCGTAGGAGGGAACCCGAACACCGGGGAGCTGTTTTTT.

The rearrangement uses TRBV30 and TRBJ2-1; D remains ambiguous. CDR3 length: 13 amino acids. Trimming removed 3 bases at V and 2 bases at J, with 8 bases between. Germline lookup yields CDR1 GTSNPN and CDR2 SVGIG (reference sequence). CDR3 region: CAWRPEAYNEQFF. Here the CDR3 DNA reads TGTGCCTGGAGGCCCGAGGCCTACAATGAGCAGTTCTTC.

Only one count was recorded for this clone. The V call is TRBV4-3, the J call TRBJ2-1, with 7 bases aligning to TRBD1. The CDR3 covers 13 residues. Germline values: CDR1 LGHNA, CDR2 YSLEER. J lost 9 bases, V lost 3 bases, and 5 bases had no gene match. The CDR3 bases are TGCGCCAGCAGCCACCCCGGGACAGCTGAGCAGTTCTTC. Translated: CASSHPGTAEQFF.

The table lists this clone with a count of one. The rearrangement links TRBV11-2 to TRBJ1-3; unclear D gene. This CDR3 is 14 amino acids long. V shed 1 base and J shed 3 bases, with 7 bases lying between them. The germline gives CDR1 SGHAT, CDR2 FQNNGV. The CDR3 is CASSLGPRGNTIYF. The CDR3 DNA is TGTGCCAGCAGCTTAGGTCCTCGTGGAAACACCATATATTTT.

CDR3 residues: CASSSQGEALYNEQFF. CDR3 coding DNA: TGTGCCAGCAGCTCCCAGGGGGAGGCCCTATACAATGAGCAGTTCTTC. The gene calls are TRBV13 and TRBJ2-1; D perhaps matches TRBD1 (7 bases). Germline-derived CDR1 and CDR2 are PRHDT and FYEKMQ (reference sequence). V was cut by 4 bases and J by 4 bases, with 17 bases left in between. This CDR3 has 16 amino acids.

This clone was detected only once. This sequence joins TRBV15 and TRBJ2-3, with D unclear. The CDR3 runs to 15 residues. V lost 0 bases to trimming and J lost 2 bases, with 9 bases between them. The V gene's germline CDR1 is LNHNV and CDR2 YYDKDF (reference sequence). The CDR3 DNA sequence: TGTGCCACCAGCAGAGATAACTTTCCCACAGATACGCAGTATTTT. It specifies CATSRDNFPTDTQYF.

This chain joins TRBV30 and TRBJ1-1; 8 bases agree with TRBD1. Per the germline V gene, CDR1 is GTSNPN and CDR2 is SVGIG (reference sequence). The CDR3 extends over 15 amino acids. V shed 3 bases and J 4 bases; nucleotides not matched to a gene: 10. The CDR3 nucleotides read TGTGCCTGGAGCCAACGGACAGGGCAAGTCACTGAAGCTTTCTTT. Its protein is CAWSQRTGQVTEAFF.

DNA of the CDR3: TGTGCCAGCAGCCGAACCGGGACTAGCGGGAGCTACGAGCAGTACTTC. Its protein product is CASSRTGTSGSYEQYF. The rearrangement links TRBV4-2 to TRBJ2-7, with 14 bases matching TRBD2. This CDR3 is built from 16 residues. V was pared by 4 bases and J by 3 bases, with 5 bases of the junction left unmatched. Germline V gene data show CDR1 as LGHNA and CDR2 as YNFKEQ.

V usage is TRBV10-2 and J usage is TRBJ2-5, with D tentatively TRBD1 (6 bases). Germline assignment: CDR1 WSHSY and CDR2 SAAADI. This CDR3 is built from 15 residues. Trimming removed 1 base from V and 5 bases from J, with 14 bases in between. DNA of the CDR3: TGCGCCAGCAGTGAGTGGGACATTCGTTTGGAGACCCAGTACTTC. Amino acid sequence: CASSEWDIRLETQYF.

CDR3 amino acids: CSASYGLDGDTEAFF. In DNA, the CDR3 is TGCAGTGCTAGTTACGGACTCGATGGGGACACTGAAGCTTTCTTT. This rearrangement joins TRBV20-1 to TRBJ1-1; no definite D call. This CDR3 is built from 15 residues. V lost 3 bases, J lost 3 bases, and 17 bases lay in between. Per germline, CDR1 DFQATT and CDR2 SNEGSKA (reference sequence).

The gene calls are TRBV14 and TRBJ1-1; tentative D call: TRBD1 (5 bases). Germline loops: CDR1 SGHDN, CDR2 FVKESK. The CDR3 spans 12 residues. The ends were cut back, 8 bases at V and 5 bases at J, with 12 bases in the middle. The DNA for the CDR3 is TGTGCCAGCGGGGGGGGAAGGACTGAAGCTTTCTTT. It specifies CASGGGRTEAFF.

V usage is TRBV15 and J usage is TRBJ2-7; 11 bases are shared with TRBD2. The CDR3 runs 18 residues. The germline gives CDR1 LNHNV, CDR2 YYDKDF (reference sequence). Germline trimming cut 4 bases from V and 6 bases from J; bases unmatched to any gene: 17. The CDR3 DNA follows: TGTGCCACCAGCAACAAAGAGACTAGCGGGGAGGGGACGAGCGAGCAGTACTTC. It yields the protein CATSNKETSGEGTSEQYF.

This rearrangement joins TRBV14 to TRBJ1-1; D not certain. Per germline, CDR1 SGHDN and CDR2 FVKESK. The CDR3 contains 16 residues. V shed 8 bases and J shed 2 bases, with 21 bases lying between them. CDR3 residues: CASHGPGAVRNTEAFF. The CDR3 coding sequence is TGTGCCAGCCACGGGCCGGGCGCCGTCCGAAACACTGAAGCTTTCTTT. Looking up the rest from reference TRBV14 and TRBJ1-1 gives the full variable domain: EAGVTQFPSHSVIEKGQTVTLRCDPISGHDNLYWYRRVMGKEIKFLLHFVKESKQDESGMPNNRFLAERTGGTYSTLKVQPAELEDSGVYFCASHGPGAVRNTEAFFGQGTRLTVV.

The chain employs TRBV9 and TRBJ2-7, with D possibly being TRBD2 (6 bases). The CDR3 covers 15 residues. Germline-derived CDR1 and CDR2 are SGDLS and YYNGEE. V lost 0 bases to trimming and J lost 3 bases, with 13 bases between them. The CDR3 loop reads CASSVAPGRDYEQYF. The CDR3 nucleotides are TGTGCCAGCAGCGTAGCGCCAGGGCGGGACTACGAGCAGTACTTC.

The chain carries TRBV30 and TRBJ2-1, with 8 positions matching TRBD2. CDR1 GTSNPN and CDR2 SVGIG come from the germline V gene (reference sequence). Losses at the gene ends were 0 bases for V and 3 bases for J; bases not matched to a gene: 7. The CDR3 totals 16 residues. As DNA, the CDR3 is TGTGCCTGGAGTGTACGGGCTAGCGGGCTCTACAATGAGCAGTTCTTC. Amino acid sequence: CAWSVRASGLYNEQFF.